This T cell receptor beta chain was captured in a study of chemoradiotherapy in HPV16-positive cancers. Study-wide findings and caveats: Candidate HPV-specific clones and E7-related TCR motifs grew in tumor during treatment. Functional assays defining HPV-specific T cells used only a couple of HPV16-positive patients.

V lost 1 base to trimming and J lost 0 bases, with 17 bases between them. The germline V gene has CDR1 SGHTS and CDR2 YDEGEE. This CDR3 has 18 residues. About this clone itself: What it binds is not known.

Libraries were prepared by immunoSEQ multiplex PCR; TCRdb keeps only in-frame clonotypes and omits some of them. The sample records some 25,000 clones, roughly 94% being singletons. This rearrangement joins TRBV5-8 to TRBJ1-5; D not resolved. The TCR sequence derives from a human donor with HPV-associated anogenital cancer. This specimen was taken from a patient who underwent chemoradiotherapy. The CDR3, as DNA: TGTGCCAGCAGCTTGACAAAAGAGCACCGTTATAGCAATCAGCCCCAGCATTTT. This gives the protein CASSLTKEHRYSNQPQHF.